Presented here are 4 T cell receptor beta chains from one specimen sequenced in a study of blood T cells in healthy people across ages (dated by TCRdb to between 2014 and 2016). Library prep was done by 5' RACE. Sequencing relied on an Illumina HiSeq 2500. A second PCR of roughly 6 to 11 cycles was run with a J-beta primer mix and a sample-barcoded 5' primer. TCRdb cleaned the public reads at Q25 with fastp, built clones with MiXCR and kept in-frame beta chains. Rows with one shared CDR3 protein collapse into an entry with the most common genes and DNA. Across this sample there are around 1.5 million distinct CDR3 sequences, with approximately 59% seen only once. 6.5% to 8.5% of the sample lies in the top ten. Input material: blood. Receptors originate from a man between 18 and 35 years old in good health.

The chain joins TRBV7-9 to TRBJ1-4; TRBD1 is a possible D gene (5 bases). V shed 4 bases and J shed 6 bases, with 12 bases lying between them. Germline V gene lookup returns CDR1 SEHNR and CDR2 FQNEAQ (reference sequence). The CDR3 is made up of 14 amino acids. The CDR3 region has the DNA TGTGCCAGCAGCTCCGGGACCTGGGATGAAAAACTGTTTTTT. Translated, it gives CASSSGTWDEKLFF.

This clonotype has only one observation. The junction does not match germline at one end; this may be a read error. V and J are TRBV4-2 and TRBJ2-1; 11 bases fit TRBD2. There are 20 residues in the CDR3. Germline CDR1 and CDR2: LGHNA and YNFKEQ. The DNA of the CDR3 is TGTGCCAGCAGCCAACCCCGGAGGGCTAGCGGGAGGAACTCCTACAATGAACAGTTCTTC. This gives the protein CASSQPRRASGRNSYNEQFF.

V usage is TRBV29-1 and J usage is TRBJ1-2, with D maybe TRBD1 (5 bases). The CDR3 totals 18 residues. V was clipped by 1 base and J by 0 bases, with 21 bases between them. Germline V gene lookup returns CDR1 SQVTM and CDR2 ANQGSEA. Here the CDR3 reads CSVEGREGRADSNYGYTF. In DNA form, the CDR3 reads TGCAGCGTTGAAGGGCGGGAGGGACGGGCCGATTCTAACTATGGCTACACCTTC.

The chain is built from TRBV2 and TRBJ1-5; no clear D gene. Germline V CDR1 and CDR2: SNHLY, FYNNEI. The CDR3 covers 14 residues. V shed 7 bases and J shed 7 bases, with 17 bases lying between them. In nucleotides, the CDR3 is TGTGCCAGCATTCCTGACGGCTCTCCCCAGCCCCAGCATTTT. It yields the protein CASIPDGSPQPQHF.